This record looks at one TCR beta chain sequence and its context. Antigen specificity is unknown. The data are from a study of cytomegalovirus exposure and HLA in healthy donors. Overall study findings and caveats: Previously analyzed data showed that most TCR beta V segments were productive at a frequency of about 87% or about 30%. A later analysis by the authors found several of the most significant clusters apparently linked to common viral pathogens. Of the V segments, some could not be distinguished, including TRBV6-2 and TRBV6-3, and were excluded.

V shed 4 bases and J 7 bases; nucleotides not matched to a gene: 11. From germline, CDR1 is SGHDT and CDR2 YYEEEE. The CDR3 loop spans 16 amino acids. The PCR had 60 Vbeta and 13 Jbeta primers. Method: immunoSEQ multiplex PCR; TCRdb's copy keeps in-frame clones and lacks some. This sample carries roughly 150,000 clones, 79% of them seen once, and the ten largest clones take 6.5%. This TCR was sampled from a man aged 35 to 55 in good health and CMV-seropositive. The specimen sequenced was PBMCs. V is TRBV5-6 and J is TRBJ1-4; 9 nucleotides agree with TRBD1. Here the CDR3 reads CASSDYGQGPGEKLFF. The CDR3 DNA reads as TGTGCCAGCAGCGACTACGGACAGGGGCCGGGTGAAAAACTGTTTTTT.